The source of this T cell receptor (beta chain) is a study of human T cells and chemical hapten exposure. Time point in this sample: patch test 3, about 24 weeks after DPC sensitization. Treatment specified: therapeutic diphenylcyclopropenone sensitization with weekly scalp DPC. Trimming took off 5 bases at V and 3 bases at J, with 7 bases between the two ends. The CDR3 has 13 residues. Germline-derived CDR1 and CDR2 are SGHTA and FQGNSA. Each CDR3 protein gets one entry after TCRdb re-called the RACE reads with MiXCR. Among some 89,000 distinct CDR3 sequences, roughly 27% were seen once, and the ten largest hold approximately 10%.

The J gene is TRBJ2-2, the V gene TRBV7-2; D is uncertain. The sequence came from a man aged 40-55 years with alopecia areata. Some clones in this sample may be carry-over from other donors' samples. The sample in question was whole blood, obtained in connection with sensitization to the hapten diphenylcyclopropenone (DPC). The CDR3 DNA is TGTGCCAGCAGCCTTTCATACACCGGGGAGCTGTTTTTT. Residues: CASSLSYTGELFF.